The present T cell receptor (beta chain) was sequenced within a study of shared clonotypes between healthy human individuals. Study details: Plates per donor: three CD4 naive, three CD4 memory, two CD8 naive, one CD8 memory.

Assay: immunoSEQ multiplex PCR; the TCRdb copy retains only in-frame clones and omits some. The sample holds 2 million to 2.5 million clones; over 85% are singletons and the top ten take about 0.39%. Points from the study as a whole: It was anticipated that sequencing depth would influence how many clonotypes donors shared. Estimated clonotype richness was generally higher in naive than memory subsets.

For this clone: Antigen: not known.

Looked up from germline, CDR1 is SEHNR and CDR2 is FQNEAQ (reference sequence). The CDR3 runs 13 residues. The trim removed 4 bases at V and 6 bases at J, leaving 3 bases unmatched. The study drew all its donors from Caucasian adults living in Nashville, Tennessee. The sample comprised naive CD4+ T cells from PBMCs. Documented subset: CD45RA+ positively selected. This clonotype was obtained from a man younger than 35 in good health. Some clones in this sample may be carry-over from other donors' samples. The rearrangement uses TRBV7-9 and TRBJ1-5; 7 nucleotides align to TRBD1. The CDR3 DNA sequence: TGTGCCAGCAGCTACAGGGGTGGTCAGCCCCAGCATTTT. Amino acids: CASSYRGGQPQHF.